Below, 17 T cell receptor beta chains from the same sample are listed, as sequenced in a study of OX40 agonist ivuxolimab in advanced cancers. The repertoire was sequenced with immunoSEQ multiplex PCR; TCRdb's copy has only in-frame clones and lacks some. The sample comprises some 68,000 clones, about 87% of which are singletons, and approximately 4% rests with the top ten. The sample was CD4+ or CD8+ T cells sorted from blood, taken in a trial of the OX40 agonist ivuxolimab. The receptors stem from an adult with an advanced solid tumor such as melanoma, head and neck, liver or kidney cancer.

The chain is built from TRBV28 and TRBJ1-1; D is unclear. CDR1 is MDHEN and CDR2 is SYDVKM in the germline V gene. The V gene lost 5 bases and the J gene lost 5 bases, with 15 bases spanning the gap. The CDR3 runs to 14 residues. The CDR3 DNA follows: TGTGCCAGCAGTAAGGGTGCGCGGAGAACTGAAGCTTTCTTT. Its protein product is CASSKGARRTEAFF.

The V and J genes are TRBV18 and TRBJ2-1; TRBD1 matches 10 bases. Losses at the gene ends were 3 bases for V and 6 bases for J; bases not matched to a gene: 2. The CDR3 sequence is 14 residues long. CDR1 is KGHSH and CDR2 is LQKENI in the germline V gene. CDR3 loop: CASSPGQGTNEQFF. DNA for the CDR3: TGTGCCAGCTCACCGGGACAGGGGACCAATGAGCAGTTCTTC.

The chain recombines TRBV28 with TRBJ2-5, with D possibly matching TRBD1 (6 bases). Trimming stripped 5 bases from V and 7 bases from J, with 23 bases between. There are 16 residues in the CDR3. Germline loops: CDR1 MDHEN, CDR2 SYDVKM. The DNA of the CDR3 is TGTGCCAGCAGTACGCGGGTGGACAGCCGGCGCGGGACCCAGTACTTC. Translating gives CASSTRVDSRRGTQYF.

The gene calls are TRBV4-1 and TRBJ2-5; TRBD2 matches 16 bases. In germline, CDR1 is MGHRA, CDR2 YSYEKL. After removal of 0 bases from V and 2 bases from J, the junction contained 3 bases not matched to a gene. The CDR3 covers 18 residues. The CDR3 spells CASSQDLGLAGGQETQYF. The CDR3 DNA reads TGCGCCAGCAGCCAAGATCTGGGACTAGCGGGAGGGCAAGAGACCCAGTACTTC.

The chain carries TRBV5-4 and TRBJ2-5; 8 bases align to TRBD1. The V gene's germline CDR1 is SGHNT and CDR2 YYREEE (reference sequence). The CDR3 has 15 residues. Unmatched junction bases numbered 10, after V lost 4 bases and J lost 5 bases. In DNA, the CDR3 is TGTGCCAGCAGCCTGGACAGGGACTGGGGCGAGACCCAGTACTTC. It translates to CASSLDRDWGETQYF.

This clone appeared a single time. The chain has TRBV6-1 and TRBJ1-1; perhaps TRBD1 as D (5 bases). This CDR3 contains 13 residues. Trimming took off 2 bases at V and 8 bases at J, with 12 bases between the two ends. The germline V gene encodes CDR1 MNHNS and CDR2 SASEGT. This CDR3 is CASSENMGVEAFF. CDR3 DNA: TGTGCCAGCAGTGAAAATATGGGGGTGGAAGCTTTCTTT.

This clone was recorded once. The chain links TRBV4-3 to TRBJ2-7; the match to TRBD2 covers 9 bases. With V trimmed by 3 bases and J by 4 bases, 7 bases remained unmatched. CDR1 is LGHNA and CDR2 is YSLEER in the germline V gene. CDR3 length: 15 amino acids. CDR3 sequence: CASSHLVAGAYEQYF. CDR3 sequence (DNA): TGCGCCAGCAGCCACTTGGTAGCGGGGGCATACGAGCAGTACTTC.

The chain couples TRBV30 to TRBJ2-5; the match to TRBD2 covers 9 bases. This CDR3 comprises 16 residues. Germline V gene sequence: CDR1 GTSNPN, CDR2 SVGIG (reference sequence). The J segment lost 6 bases and the V segment lost 4 bases, leaving 15 bases of the junction unmatched. The CDR3 DNA is TGTGCCTGGACCTCCGCCCGTGCGGGGGGGCGGCAGACCCAGTACTTC. Residues: CAWTSARAGGRQTQYF.

The chain couples TRBV7-6 to TRBJ1-1; 9 nucleotides agree with TRBD1. The trim removed 2 bases at V and 4 bases at J, leaving 5 bases unmatched. Germline V gene sequence: CDR1 SGHVS, CDR2 FNYEAQ. The CDR3 runs 15 residues. The CDR3 spells CASSLTGTGSTEAFF. Written as DNA, the CDR3 is TGTGCCAGCAGCTTAACAGGGACAGGGAGCACTGAAGCTTTCTTT. The variable domain in full, with the rest retrieved from reference TRBV7-6 and TRBJ1-1, is GAGVSQSPRYKVTKRGQDVALRCDPISGHVSLYWYRQALGQGPEFLTYFNYEAQQDKSGLPNDRFSAERPEGSISTLTIQRTEQRDSAMYRCASSLTGTGSTEAFFGQGTRLTVV.

The chain couples TRBV6-6 to TRBJ1-2; no firm D call. Trimming left V 6 bases short and J 7 bases short, with 15 bases between. Germline values: CDR1 MNHNY, CDR2 SVGAGI (reference sequence). The CDR3 extends over 13 amino acids. In DNA form, the CDR3 reads TGTGCCAGCAGCCCCGCAATCAGGCCTGGCTACACCTTC. This codes for CASSPAIRPGYTF.

V and J are TRBV7-9 and TRBJ2-5; unclear D gene. The germline CDR1 and CDR2 sequences are SEHNR and FQNEAQ (reference sequence). V was shortened by 7 bases and J by 1 base, with 10 bases between the two germline ends. This CDR3 contains 13 residues. Written as DNA, the CDR3 is TGTGCCAGCACGGCGGCAGGCCAAGAGACCCAGTACTTC. Residues: CASTAAGQETQYF.

The chain recombines TRBV7-6 with TRBJ2-3, with 8 bases lining up with TRBD2. The CDR3 totals 18 residues. Trimming cost V 3 bases and J 2 bases; bases outside gene matches: 13. CDR1 is SGHVS, CDR2 FNYEAQ, per germline. The CDR3 bases are TGTGCCAGCAGCTTCCCTCCCCGCGGCGGGGGGCTCACAGATACGCAGTATTTT. Translating gives CASSFPPRGGGLTDTQYF. The full variable domain, completed using reference TRBV7-6 and TRBJ2-3, is GAGVSQSPRYKVTKRGQDVALRCDPISGHVSLYWYRQALGQGPEFLTYFNYEAQQDKSGLPNDRFSAERPEGSISTLTIQRTEQRDSAMYRCASSFPPRGGGLTDTQYFGPGTRLTVL.

The rearrangement uses TRBV19 and TRBJ1-5; TRBD1 agrees at 7 bases. V trimming: 3 bases; J trimming: 3 bases; junction bases outside the gene matches: 2. Per germline, CDR1 LNHDA and CDR2 SQIVND (reference sequence). The CDR3 is 14 amino acids. This CDR3 reads CASSMDRNNQPQHF. The CDR3 region has the DNA TGTGCCAGTAGTATGGACAGGAACAATCAGCCCCAGCATTTT.

V gene TRBV6-5 combines with J gene TRBJ2-7, with D hard to call. The germline V gene encodes CDR1 MNHEY and CDR2 SVGAGI. The CDR3 has 15 residues. Deletions cut 0 bases from V and 2 bases from J, with 11 bases between. CDR3 nucleotides: TGTGCCAGCAGTTACTCGCGCAGCGATACCTACGAGCAGTACTTC. As protein: CASSYSRSDTYEQYF.

The chain couples TRBV5-4 to TRBJ2-1; 8 bases match TRBD1. The germline V gene encodes CDR1 SGHNT and CDR2 YYREEE (reference sequence). This CDR3 spans 14 amino acids. Trimming cost V 3 bases and J 11 bases; bases outside gene matches: 10. The CDR3 sequence is CASSSDPGQGQQFF. In DNA, the CDR3 is TGTGCCAGCAGCTCCGATCCTGGACAGGGCCAGCAGTTCTTC.

V usage is TRBV6-4 and J usage is TRBJ2-7; 7 bases agree with TRBD2. The trim removed 5 bases at V and 9 bases at J, leaving 25 bases unmatched. The CDR3 runs to 18 residues. From germline, CDR1 is MRHNA and CDR2 SNTAGT. The CDR3 bases are TGTGCCAGCAGTCGCCGGGACCGGGCGGGGAGGGACCTTTTCGGGCAGTACTTC. This codes for CASSRRDRAGRDLFGQYF.

The chain links TRBV30 to TRBJ1-6; 7 bases align to TRBD1. This CDR3 is built from 13 residues. From germline, CDR1 is GTSNPN and CDR2 SVGIG (reference sequence). Trimming at V came to 2 bases and at J to 8 bases, leaving 3 bases not matched to a gene. DNA for the CDR3: TGTGCCTGGAGTTTTCAGGGGGATTCACCCCTCCACTTT. Protein sequence: CAWSFQGDSPLHF.